Below, 15 T cell receptor beta chains from the same sample are listed, as sequenced in a study of PD-L1 blockade in urothelial cancer. Sequenced by immunoSEQ multiplex PCR; TCRdb stores in-frame clones only, minus some. This table has roughly 120,000 clones, 84% appearing once. Sample time point: pretreatment peripheral blood. The sample in question was PBMCs, obtained around atezolizumab (anti-PD-L1) treatment. Receptor source: a middle-aged man with urothelial cancer.

The count of this clone is one. The chain employs TRBV7-8 and TRBJ2-3; D unclear. The CDR3 length is 14 residues. Germline-derived CDR1 and CDR2 are SGHVS and FQNEAQ. V dropped 2 bases and J dropped 2 bases, with 8 bases sitting between them. The CDR3: CASSLYGYTDTQYF. The CDR3 nucleotides read TGTGCCAGCAGCTTATACGGTTACACAGATACGCAGTATTTT.

The J gene is TRBJ2-7, the V gene TRBV19; maybe TRBD1 (6 bases). The CDR3 spans 15 residues. The V gene's germline CDR1 is LNHDA and CDR2 SQIVND (reference sequence). V gave up 0 bases and J gave up 5 bases, with 14 bases separating them. CDR3 nucleotides: TGTGCCAGTAGTATAGAAGGGGGTGACGCCGACGAGCAGTACTTC. Its translation: CASSIEGGDADEQYF.

In its sample, this clone was seen once. The chain links TRBV10-2 to TRBJ1-1; D remains ambiguous. Trimming stripped 8 bases from V and 6 bases from J, with 25 bases between. The CDR3 is made up of 16 amino acids. Germline loops: CDR1 WSHSY, CDR2 SAAADI. The CDR3 is CASAALGSGPASEAFF. The CDR3 DNA is TGCGCCAGCGCGGCCTTAGGGAGCGGGCCGGCATCTGAAGCTTTCTTT.

The J gene is TRBJ1-2, the V gene TRBV6-5, with 8 bases identical to TRBD1. Germline V gives CDR1 MNHEY, CDR2 SVGAGI. CDR3 length: 13 amino acids. Trimming at V came to 7 bases and at J to 4 bases, leaving 5 bases not matched to a gene. In DNA, the CDR3 is TGTGCCAGCATGAGGGGACAGGTCTATGGCTACACCTTC. It is translated as CASMRGQVYGYTF.

The CDR3 DNA is TGTGCCAGCAGCTTAGATCGCGGGAGGGCCGCCAAAAACATTCAGTACTTC. Its protein is CASSLDRGRAAKNIQYF. The genes are TRBV11-2 and TRBJ2-4; 9 nucleotides agree with TRBD2. Germline V gives CDR1 SGHAT, CDR2 FQNNGV. The CDR3 loop spans 17 amino acids. The V segment lost 0 bases and the J segment 1 base; nucleotides outside the gene matches: 4.

V is TRBV11-3 and J is TRBJ2-1; 10 bases are shared with TRBD2. The CDR3 totals 15 residues. After removal of 5 bases from V and 3 bases from J, the junction contained 4 bases not matched to a gene. Germline V lookup: CDR1 SGHNT, CDR2 YENEEA. CDR3 sequence: CASSASGSFYNEQFF. The CDR3 DNA follows: TGTGCCAGCAGCGCTAGCGGGAGTTTCTACAATGAGCAGTTCTTC. Using reference TRBV11-3 and TRBJ2-1 for the parts outside the CDR3, the full variable domain is EAGVVQSPRYKIIEKKQPVAFWCNPISGHNTLYWYLQNLGQGPELLIRYENEEAVDDSQLPKDRFSAERLKGVDSTLKIQPAELGDSAVYLCASSASGSFYNEQFFGPGTRLTVL.

As DNA, the CDR3 is TGTGCCAGCAGTTCTCATGGACAGGGTGGGAGCATTCAGTACTTC. Amino acids: CASSSHGQGGSIQYF. The chain uses TRBV28 and TRBJ2-4, with 8 bases that match TRBD1. This CDR3 spans 15 amino acids. V shed 4 bases, J shed 9 bases, and the junction held 11 bases outside the gene matches. CDR1 is MDHEN and CDR2 is SYDVKM in the germline V gene.

The chain links TRBV18 to TRBJ1-2; 7 bases are a match to TRBD1. Germline CDR1 and CDR2: KGHSH and LQKENI. Trimming took 6 bases from V and 3 from J; bases not matched to a gene: 4. CDR3 length: 13 residues. The CDR3 DNA follows: TGTGCCAGCTCCCGGACAGGATACTATGGCTACACCTTC. This encodes CASSRTGYYGYTF.

This clone was found once. The chain links TRBV2 to TRBJ2-1; D may be TRBD1 (7 bases). CDR1 and CDR2 (germline): SNHLY, FYNNEI. Deletions cut 6 bases from V and 9 bases from J, with 18 bases between. The CDR3 spans 14 residues. CDR3 nucleotides: TGTGCCAGCAGGGGGACTTCAGGGGGTGGTGAGCAGTTCTTC. Its protein product is CASRGTSGGGEQFF. The full variable domain, in which reference TRBV2 and TRBJ2-1 provide the parts outside the CDR3, is EPEVTQTPSHQVTQMGQEVILRCVPISNHLYFYWYRQILGQKVEFLVSFYNNEISEKSEIFDDQFSVERPDGSNFTLKIRSTKLEDSAMYFCASRGTSGGGEQFFGPGTRLTVL.

The chain joins TRBV5-1 to TRBJ2-3; 8 bases agree with TRBD1. Germline CDR1 is SGHRS and CDR2 is YFSETQ. This CDR3 contains 15 residues. After removal of 3 bases from V and 0 bases from J, the junction contained 3 bases not matched to a gene. In nucleotides, the CDR3 is TGCGCCAGCAGCTCCGGACAGGGTAGCACAGATACGCAGTATTTT. Protein product: CASSSGQGSTDTQYF.

This chain connects TRBV23-1 to TRBJ1-1; D ambiguous. TRBV23-1 counts as an open reading frame of uncertain function. There are 16 residues in the CDR3. Deletions cut 0 bases from V and 4 bases from J, with 15 bases between. DNA of the CDR3: TGCGCCAGCAGTCAATCGGGGAGAGGGCGGTTCACTGAAGCTTTCTTT. It specifies CASSQSGRGRFTEAFF.

CDR3 sequence reads: CATGGAGDTQYF. The CDR3 nucleotides read TGTGCCACCGGGGGTGCGGGAGATACGCAGTATTTT. The chain carries TRBV14 and TRBJ2-3, with D possibly TRBD2 on 6 matching bases. From germline, CDR1 is SGHDN and CDR2 FVKESK. This CDR3 contains 12 residues. Trimming left V 10 bases short and J 5 bases short, with 13 bases between.

The rearrangement joins TRBV2 to TRBJ2-5; 7 bases line up with TRBD2. Germline V gene lookup returns CDR1 SNHLY and CDR2 FYNNEI. Germline trimming cut 1 base from V and 6 bases from J; bases unmatched to any gene: 11. This CDR3 contains 16 residues. Here the CDR3 DNA reads TGTGCCAGCAGTGAAGGTGGGCGGGAGTGGCAAAAGACCCAGTACTTC. Translation gives CASSEGGREWQKTQYF.

V and J are TRBV28 and TRBJ1-2; the match to TRBD1 covers 7 bases. This CDR3 has 16 residues. The germline V gene encodes CDR1 MDHEN and CDR2 SYDVKM. V dropped 5 bases and J dropped 1; count of bases not matched to a gene: 10. CDR3 DNA: TGTGCCAGCAGTCCCCCCACAGGGGCCCTTAACTATGGCTACACCTTC. Amino acids: CASSPPTGALNYGYTF.

The CDR3 coding sequence is TGTGCCAGCGGAACGGGACAGTCCTACACTGAAGCTTTCTTT. This sequence encodes CASGTGQSYTEAFF. The rearrangement uses TRBV7-2 and TRBJ1-1; the match to TRBD1 covers 7 bases. CDR1 and CDR2 from the germline V gene are SGHTA and FQGNSA. The length of the CDR3 is 14 residues. The V segment lost 8 bases and the J segment 3 bases; nucleotides outside the gene matches: 9. The variable domain in full, with the rest retrieved from reference TRBV7-2 and TRBJ1-1, is GAGVSQSPSNKVTEKGKDVELRCDPISGHTALYWYRQSLGQGLEFLIYFQGNSAPDKSGLPSDRFSAERTGGSVSTLTIQRTQQEDSAVYLCASGTGQSYTEAFFGQGTRLTVV.